Listed below are T cell receptor beta chains from one sample, sequenced in a study of blood T cell repertoires in COVID-19. Here immunoSEQ multiplex PCR was the method, and the copy in TCRdb shows in-frame clones only, minus some. The table lists about 210,000 clones, 75% to 85% of them singletons. The sample taken for sequencing was PBMCs or T cells enriched from blood (not recorded which). Receptors were obtained from a man younger than 40 with acute COVID-19. Each CDR3 is given with its conserved first and last residue. D genes are given only for firm matches. Size is omitted from some rows. Given values are once, few, many or a class for expanded clones.

>TRBD1|NA|TRBV27|TRBJ1-5
TGTGCCAGCAGTCCGGGACAGACGAATCAGCCCCAGCATTTT
CASSPGQTNQPQHF
>TRBD1|NA|TRBV10-3|TRBJ1-2
TGTGCCATCAGTGAGTCAGGGGGCCCTGGCTACACCTTC
CAISESGGPGYTF
>TRBD1|NA|TRBV5-1|TRBJ1-1
TGCGCCAGCAGCTTACAGGGGAGTGAAGCTTTCTTT
CASSLQGSEAFF
>NA|NA|TRBV27|TRBJ2-3
TGTGCCAGCAGGGGTGGAGGGCCCGCCCAGCGGTATTTT
CASRGGGPAQRYF
>NA|few|TRBV5-1|TRBJ1-1
TGCGCCAGCAGTTTTATGCCCGGGAACACTGAAGCTTTCTTT
CASSFMPGNTEAFF
>NA|NA|TRBV19|TRBJ2-1
TGTGCCAGCGTGGGGGGATATGAGCAGTTCTTC
CASVGGYEQFF
>NA|NA|TRBV6-1|TRBJ1-2
TGTGCCAGCAGTGAACTACAGGAAGGTCTCGACTATGGCTACACCTTC
CASSELQEGLDYGYTF
>TRBD2|few|TRBV5-6|TRBJ2-7
TGTGCCAGCAGCGCCGAATATCTGCTAGCGGGAGGGATTTACGAGCAGTACTTC
CASSAEYLLAGGIYEQYF
>NA|once|TRBV5-6|TRBJ1-2
TGTGCCAGCAGGTCGGCGGGAATTGGCTATGGCTACACCTTC
CASRSAGIGYGYTF
>NA|NA|TRBV10-3|TRBJ1-1
TGTGCCATCACCACAGAGCAGGGCGGCACTGAAGCTTTCTTT
CAITTEQGGTEAFF
>NA|once|TRBV29-1|TRBJ1-1
TGCAGCGTGGAGGGACCTGAGGGGGCTTTCTTT
CSVEGPEGAFF
>NA|NA|TRBV2|TRBJ2-7
TGTGCCAGCAGTGTTACGCTGGGCCCGTACTTC
CASSVTLGPYF
>TRBD2|NA|TRBV3-1/TRBV3-2|TRBJ2-1
TGTGCCAGCAGCCAACCCGGGACTATCTACAATGAGCAGTTCTTC
CASSQPGTIYNEQFF
>NA|NA|TRBV6-1|TRBJ2-1
TGTGCCAGCAGTGAATGGGTAGTCAGAGGTGAGCAGTTCTTC
CASSEWVVRGEQFF
>NA|NA|TRBV2|TRBJ2-3
TGTGCCAGCAGTGAAGCGCGCCTACCCACAGATACGCAGTATTTT
CASSEARLPTDTQYF
>NA|NA|TRBV7-9|TRBJ2-3
TGTGCCAGCAGCTTAAGGCTAGCGAACACAGATACGCAGTATTTT
CASSLRLANTDTQYF
>NA|few|TRBV18|TRBJ1-2
TGTGCCAGCTCTCCCGGGACTGATAACTATGGCTACACCTTC
CASSPGTDNYGYTF
>NA|NA|TRBV25-1|TRBJ2-7
TGTGCCAGCAGTGAATCAGGGTTACTACACGAGCAGTACTTC
CASSESGLLHEQYF
>NA|NA|TRBV30|TRBJ1-3
TGTGCCTGGGGACTGCCGGGATCTGGAAACACCATATATTTT
CAWGLPGSGNTIYF
>NA|NA|TRBV7-2|TRBJ1-5
TGTGCCAGCAGCTCCGGACAGCCCAATCAGCCCCAGCATTTT
CASSSGQPNQPQHF
>NA|NA|TRBV5-1|TRBJ2-3
TGCGCCAGCAGCTTGGTCCTCAGTCCAGATACGCAGTATTTT
CASSLVLSPDTQYF
>NA|NA|TRBV2|TRBJ1-1
TGTGCCAGCAGGTCCGACACCTTGAACACTGAAGCTTTCTTT
CASRSDTLNTEAFF
>NA|NA|TRBV10-3|TRBJ2-7
TGTGCCATCAGGAGACAGGATAAGGGCTACGAGCAGTACTTC
CAIRRQDKGYEQYF
>NA|NA|TRBV6-1|TRBJ2-1
TGTGCCAGCAGTGAAAGTAGAGCCTACAATGAGCAGTTCTTC
CASSESRAYNEQFF
>NA|NA|TRBV21-1|TRBJ2-5
TGTGCCAGCAGCAAAGCGCTTGGGCTAGCGGAGACCCAGTACTTC
CASSKALGLAETQYF
>TRBD1|few|TRBV27|TRBJ1-6
TGTGCCAGCACCTCGACAGGGGGGTATTCACCCCTCCACTTT
CASTSTGGYSPLHF
>NA|NA|TRBV19|TRBJ2-5
TGTGCCAGTAGTAGGGACTCCCGACAAGAGACCCAGTACTTC
CASSRDSRQETQYF
>TRBD1|NA|TRBV10-3|TRBJ1-2
TGTGCCGCCACCGGGACAGGACTAGCTAACTATGGCTACACCTTC
CAATGTGLANYGYTF
>TRBD1|NA|TRBV18|TRBJ2-5
TGTGCCAGCTCACCCGGACAGGACTCAACGGAGACCCAGTACTTC
CASSPGQDSTETQYF
>NA|NA|TRBV25-1|TRBJ1-5
TGTGCCAGCACAACAGGAAATAGCAATCAGCCCCAGCATTTT
CASTTGNSNQPQHF
>TRBD2|few|TRBV6-4|TRBJ2-1
TGTGCCAGCAGTGACGGCGGACTAGCGGGGTCGTCTGAGCAGTTCTTC
CASSDGGLAGSSEQFF
>TRBD1|few|TRBV19|TRBJ2-2
TGTGCCAGTAGTCGAGAGGGACAGGGGGCTGGTTCCGGGGAGCTGTTTTTT
CASSREGQGAGSGELFF
>NA|NA|TRBV28|TRBJ2-2
TGTGCCAGCAGTTTTCCACTAGCAAACACCGGGGAACTGTTTTTT
CASSFPLANTGELFF
>NA|NA|TRBV19|TRBJ2-2
TGTGCCAGTATACCGGCGCGGACCGGGGAGCTGTTTTTT
CASIPARTGELFF
>NA|NA|TRBV7-9|TRBJ2-5
TGTGCCAGCAGCTTAGTGCAGTACCAAGAGACCCAGTACTTC
CASSLVQYQETQYF
>TRBD2|NA|TRBV7-7|TRBJ2-2
TGTGCCAGCAGCTCCCGGGGGAGGGACACCGGGGAGCTGTTTTTT
CASSSRGRDTGELFF
>TRBD1|once|TRBV7-9|TRBJ2-7
TGTGCCAGCAGTATCATAAGGGGGCAGACTGCCTACGAGCAGTACTTC
CASSIIRGQTAYEQYF
>TRBD1|NA|TRBV24-1|TRBJ2-5
TGTGCCACCAGTGACCCGGGACAGTTCCAAGAGACCCAGTACTTC
CATSDPGQFQETQYF
>TRBD1|NA|TRBV27|TRBJ2-7
TGTGCCAGCAGTTCCCTACAGGGGGCATCCTACGAGCAGTACTTC
CASSSLQGASYEQYF
>TRBD2|NA|TRBV11-1|TRBJ2-7
TGTGCCAGCAGCTTAGCGACCGGGCTAGCGGGGGCCTACGAGCAGTACTTC
CASSLATGLAGAYEQYF
>NA|once|TRBV11-2|TRBJ2-5
TGTGCCAGCAGCTTAGGTCTCAGTCGGGGGGAGACCCAGTACTTC
CASSLGLSRGETQYF
>TRBD2|NA|TRBV3-1/TRBV3-2|TRBJ2-5
TGTGCCAGCAGCCAGGTAGCGGGGGTTCCGCAAGAGACCCAGTACTTC
CASSQVAGVPQETQYF